Below, 19 T cell receptor beta chains from the same sample are listed, as sequenced in a study of blood T cell repertoires in COVID-19. Assay used: immunoSEQ multiplex PCR; TCRdb lists only in-frame clones, some missing. The table shows 100,000 or so clones, with more than 65% occurring only once. Material for sequencing was peripheral blood. These receptors all come from a woman between 65 and 79 years old with acute or convalescent COVID-19.

By share of the sample, this clone is medium-sized. The rearrangement links TRBV5-1 to TRBJ1-1; D remains ambiguous. The V gene's germline CDR1 is SGHRS and CDR2 YFSETQ. The CDR3 consists of 15 residues. The germline V and J ends were trimmed by 0 bases and 7 bases, with 16 bases remaining between them. The CDR3 spells CASSLDSPTPLEAFF. CDR3 nucleotide sequence: TGCGCCAGCAGCTTGGACAGCCCGACGCCCCTTGAAGCTTTCTTT.

V is TRBV15 and J is TRBJ1-4; D is uncertain. The CDR3 has 16 residues. CDR1 and CDR2 from the germline V gene are LNHNV and YYDKDF (reference sequence). Trimming cost V 5 bases and J 8 bases, with 21 bases left between them. The CDR3 region is CATSGSREIGLEKLFF. CDR3 DNA: TGTGCCACCAGCGGGTCGCGGGAGATCGGACTCGAAAAACTGTTTTTT.

The chain combines TRBV27 with TRBJ1-5; 8 bases are shared with TRBD1. The ends lost 4 bases at V and 3 bases at J; junction bases unmatched: 5. This CDR3 contains 15 residues. In germline, CDR1 is MNHEY, CDR2 SMNVEV (reference sequence). The CDR3 sequence is CASSSGGQVNQPQHF. CDR3 nucleotides: TGTGCCAGCAGTTCAGGGGGACAGGTCAATCAGCCCCAGCATTTT.

The CDR3 coding sequence is TGTGCCAGCAGTTATGGGCAGAAGGATCAGCCCCAGCATTTT. Its translation: CASSYGQKDQPQHF. The chain joins TRBV6-2 or TRBV6-3 to TRBJ1-5; D remains ambiguous. Trimming removed 3 bases from V and 5 bases from J, with 11 bases in between. Germline CDR1 MNHEY, CDR2 SVGEGT. This CDR3 is 14 amino acids long.

This sequence joins TRBV7-8 and TRBJ1-2, with TRBD1 as a possible D gene (6 bases). The CDR3 covers 13 residues. The V end lost 5 bases, the J end lost 6 bases, and 13 bases lay between the germline ends. CDR1 and CDR2 from the germline V gene are SGHVS and FQNEAQ. The CDR3 DNA sequence: TGTGCCAGCAGCGAGAGGGGGTTCGATGGCTACACCTTC. It specifies CASSERGFDGYTF.

This clone was seen more than once but under ten times. The chain links TRBV28 to TRBJ2-7; perhaps TRBD1 as D (6 bases). Trimming cost V 7 bases and J 2 bases, with 15 bases left between them. This CDR3 has 14 residues. Germline CDR1 reads MDHEN; CDR2 reads SYDVKM. The CDR3 loop is CASKSPGDTYEQYV. DNA for the CDR3: TGTGCCAGCAAGAGTCCAGGGGACACCTACGAGCAGTACGTC.

The J gene is TRBJ1-5, the V gene TRBV5-5; D is ambiguous. The germline V gene encodes CDR1 SGHKS and CDR2 YYEKEE (reference sequence). The germline V and J ends were trimmed by 3 bases and 0 bases, with 10 bases remaining between them. CDR3 length: 15 residues. CDR3 coding DNA: TGTGCCAGCAGCTGGCGGACTGATAGCAATCAGCCCCAGCATTTT. Residues: CASSWRTDSNQPQHF.

The chain carries TRBV6-5 and TRBJ1-2, with D possibly being TRBD1 (6 bases). The CDR3 runs to 14 residues. V was shortened by 8 bases and J by 4 bases, with 17 bases between the two germline ends. Germline CDR1 MNHEY, CDR2 SVGAGI. The CDR3 DNA follows: TGTGCCAGCGTTCGAGCTGGGACACCCTATGGCTACACCTTC. Its protein product is CASVRAGTPYGYTF.

This clone has just a few counts. The gene calls are TRBV9 and TRBJ2-1; TRBD2 is a possible D gene (6 bases). Germline V CDR1 and CDR2: SGDLS, YYNGEE. The V end lost 7 bases, the J end lost 0 bases, and 11 bases lay between the germline ends. CDR3 length: 14 amino acids. The CDR3 is CASGRGGSYNEQFF. In DNA, the CDR3 is TGTGCCAGCGGAAGGGGAGGCTCCTACAATGAGCAGTTCTTC.

This chain links TRBV4-2 with TRBJ2-3; TRBD1 is a possible D gene (6 bases). The CDR3 has 18 amino acids. Germline assignment: CDR1 LGHNA and CDR2 YNFKEQ. Trimming left V 1 base short and J 0 bases short, with 17 bases between. CDR3 region: CASSQGLLRGISTDTQYF. For the CDR3, the DNA is TGTGCCAGCAGCCAAGGCCTTCTAAGGGGGATCAGCACAGATACGCAGTATTTT.

The genes are TRBV6-5 and TRBJ2-7, with TRBD2 matching over 10 bases. The trim removed 6 bases at V and 2 bases at J, leaving 7 bases unmatched. Germline V gene sequence: CDR1 MNHEY, CDR2 SVGAGI. The CDR3 totals 15 residues. DNA for the CDR3: TGTGCCAGCAGCTTTCTAGCGGGGGAAACCTACGAGCAGTACGTC. Protein sequence: CASSFLAGETYEQYV.

The gene calls are TRBV6-5 and TRBJ1-1; 7 bases align to TRBD1. This CDR3 contains 13 residues. With 6 bases clipped from V and 4 bases from J, the junction kept 5 bases outside the gene matches. Germline V lookup: CDR1 MNHEY, CDR2 SVGAGI. The CDR3 DNA reads as TGTGCCAGCAGCACAGGGGTGGCCACTGAAGCTTTCTTT. Protein: CASSTGVATEAFF.

The chain carries TRBV7-9 and TRBJ1-5; TRBD1 is a possible D gene (6 bases). Trimming took off 0 bases at V and 2 bases at J, with 11 bases between the two ends. There are 16 residues in the CDR3. The germline V gene encodes CDR1 SEHNR and CDR2 FQNEAQ (reference sequence). The CDR3 region has the DNA TGTGCCAGCAGCTTAGCGACAGGTAACGGCAATCAGCCCCAGCATTTT. It yields the protein CASSLATGNGNQPQHF.

The chain is built from TRBV30 and TRBJ1-1; D is unclear. V lost 4 bases and J 2 bases, leaving 5 bases between the germline ends. CDR3 length: 11 residues. Per germline, CDR1 GTSNPN and CDR2 SVGIG (reference sequence). For the CDR3, the DNA is TGTGCCTGGACTTTTAACACTGAAGCTTTCTTT. This gives the protein CAWTFNTEAFF. Full variable domain (outside the CDR3, taken from reference TRBV30 and TRBJ1-1): SQTIHQWPATLVQPVGSPLSLECTVEGTSNPNLYWYRQAAGRGLQLLFYSVGIGQISSEVPQNLSASRPQDRQFILSSKKLLLSDSGFYLCAWTFNTEAFFGQGTRLTVV.

This chain joins TRBV28 and TRBJ1-4; TRBD1 might be the D (5 bases). The CDR3 totals 14 residues. Trimming cost V 6 bases and J 8 bases, with 16 bases left between them. From germline, CDR1 is MDHEN and CDR2 SYDVKM. In nucleotides, the CDR3 is TGTGCCAGCAGACGGACACAGACTAGGGAAAAACTGTTTTTT. Amino acid sequence: CASRRTQTREKLFF.

The V and J genes are TRBV12-5 and TRBJ2-3; D gene uncertain. This CDR3 is 14 amino acids long. V lost 5 bases and J 2 bases, leaving 11 bases between the germline ends. Germline V CDR1 and CDR2: LGHNT, FRNRAP. The CDR3 loop is CASGAQVPTDTQYF. In DNA form, the CDR3 reads TGTGCTAGTGGTGCTCAGGTACCCACAGATACGCAGTATTTT.

This sequence joins TRBV7-2 and TRBJ1-5, with D hard to call. CDR1 and CDR2 (germline): SGHTA, FQGNSA. V lost 5 bases to trimming and J lost 3 bases, with 8 bases between them. The CDR3 runs 13 residues. The CDR3 DNA reads TGTGCCAGCAGCGCGGAGTTCAATCAGCCCCAGCATTTT. As protein: CASSAEFNQPQHF.

The chain is built from TRBV20-1 and TRBJ1-1, with TRBD1 matching 7 bases. Losses at the gene ends were 3 bases for V and 4 bases for J; bases not matched to a gene: 5. The CDR3 has 13 amino acids. CDR1 DFQATT and CDR2 SNEGSKA come from the germline V gene (reference sequence). CDR3 DNA: TGCAGTGCTAGTGCTGGGACAGTCACTGAAGCTTTCTTT. It is translated as CSASAGTVTEAFF.

This clone was found once. This chain's CDR3 is CASAGQGDQPQHF. In DNA form, the CDR3 reads TGTGCCTCCGCGGGACAGGGGGATCAGCCCCAGCATTTT. V usage is TRBV19 and J usage is TRBJ1-5, with 11 bases aligning to TRBD1. Germline CDR1 and CDR2: LNHDA and SQIVND (reference sequence). J gave up 5 bases and V 11 bases, and 5 bases lay outside the gene matches. The CDR3 contains 13 residues.